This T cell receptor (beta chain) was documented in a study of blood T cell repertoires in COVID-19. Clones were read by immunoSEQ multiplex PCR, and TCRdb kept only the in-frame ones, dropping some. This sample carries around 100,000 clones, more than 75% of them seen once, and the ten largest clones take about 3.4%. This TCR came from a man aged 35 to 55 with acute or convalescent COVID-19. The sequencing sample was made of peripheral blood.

The CDR3 is CASSKTGYAEAFF. The CDR3 nucleotides read TGTGCCAGCAGCAAGACAGGGTACGCTGAAGCTTTCTTT. The chain uses TRBV5-6 and TRBJ1-1, with 7 positions matching TRBD1. The V gene end was trimmed by 4 bases and the J gene end by 6 bases; junction bases not matched to a gene: 6. CDR3 size: 13 residues. Germline V lookup: CDR1 SGHDT, CDR2 YYEEEE.